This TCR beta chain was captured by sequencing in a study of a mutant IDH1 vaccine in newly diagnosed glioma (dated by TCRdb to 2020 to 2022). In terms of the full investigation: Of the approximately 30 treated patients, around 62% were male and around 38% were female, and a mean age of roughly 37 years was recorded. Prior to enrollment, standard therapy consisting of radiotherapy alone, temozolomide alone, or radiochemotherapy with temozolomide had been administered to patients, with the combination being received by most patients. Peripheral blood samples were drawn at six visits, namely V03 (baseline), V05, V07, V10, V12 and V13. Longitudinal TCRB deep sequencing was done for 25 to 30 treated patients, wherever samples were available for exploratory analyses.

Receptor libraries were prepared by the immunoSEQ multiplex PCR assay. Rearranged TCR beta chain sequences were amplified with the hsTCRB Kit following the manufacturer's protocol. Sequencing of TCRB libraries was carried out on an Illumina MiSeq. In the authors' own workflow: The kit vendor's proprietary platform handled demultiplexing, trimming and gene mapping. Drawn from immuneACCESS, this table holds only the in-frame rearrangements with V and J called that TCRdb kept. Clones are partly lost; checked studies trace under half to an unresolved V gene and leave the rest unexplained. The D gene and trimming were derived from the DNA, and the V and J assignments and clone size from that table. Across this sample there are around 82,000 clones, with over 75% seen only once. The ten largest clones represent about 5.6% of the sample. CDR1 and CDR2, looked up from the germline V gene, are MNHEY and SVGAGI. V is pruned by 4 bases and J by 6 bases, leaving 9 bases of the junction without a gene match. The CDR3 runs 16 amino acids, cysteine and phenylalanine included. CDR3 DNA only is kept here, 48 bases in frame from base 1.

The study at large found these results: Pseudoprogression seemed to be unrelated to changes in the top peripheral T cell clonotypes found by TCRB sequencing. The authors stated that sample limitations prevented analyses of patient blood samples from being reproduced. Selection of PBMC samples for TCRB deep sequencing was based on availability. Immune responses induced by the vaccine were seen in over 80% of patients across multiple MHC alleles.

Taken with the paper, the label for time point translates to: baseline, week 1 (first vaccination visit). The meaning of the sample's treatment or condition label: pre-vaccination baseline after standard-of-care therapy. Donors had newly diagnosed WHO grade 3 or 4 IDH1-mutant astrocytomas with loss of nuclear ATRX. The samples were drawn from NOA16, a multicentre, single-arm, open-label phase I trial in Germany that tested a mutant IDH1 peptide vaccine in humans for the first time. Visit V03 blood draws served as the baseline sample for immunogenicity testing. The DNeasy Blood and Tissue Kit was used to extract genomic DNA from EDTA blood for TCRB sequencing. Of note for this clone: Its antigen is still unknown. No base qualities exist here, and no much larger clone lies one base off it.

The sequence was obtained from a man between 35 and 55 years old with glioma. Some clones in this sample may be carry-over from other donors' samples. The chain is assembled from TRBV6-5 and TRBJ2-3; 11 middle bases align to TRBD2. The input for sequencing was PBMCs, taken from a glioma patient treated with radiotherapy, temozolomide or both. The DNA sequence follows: TGTGCCAGCAGTTTAAGTAGCGGGGGGGGCTCCGATACGCAGTATTTT. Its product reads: CASSLSSGGGSDTQYF.